This TCR beta chain was profiled in a study of T cells after posttransplantation cyclophosphamide. CDR1 and CDR2 (germline): MDHEN, SYDVKM. The length of the CDR3 is 14 residues. Deletions cut 3 bases from V and 1 base from J, with 6 bases between. The naive gate required viable CD3+CD4+ or CD3+CD8+ cells with CCR7+CD45RA+CD45RO-CD95-CD27+CD28+ phenotype. Method: immunoSEQ multiplex PCR; TCRdb's copy keeps in-frame clones and lacks some. Of just over 20,000 clones in the sample, approximately 98% were seen once. The chain uses TRBV28 and TRBJ2-2; D call uncertain. Sequenced input: naive CD4+ T cells sorted from PBMCs. The clonotype comes from a man aged 40-50 years in good health, CMV-negative, and a related stem cell transplant donor. CDR3 loop: CASSFPGNTGELFF. The CDR3 nucleotides are TGTGCCAGCAGTTTCCCAGGGAACACCGGGGAGCTGTTTTTT.